A single sample is the source of the 11 T cell receptor beta chains below, sequenced in a study of breast tumors, draining lymph nodes, adjacent tissues. TCRdb passed the multiplex PCR reads through MiXCR, listing each CDR3 protein once. This table has 12,000 or so distinct CDR3 sequences, 50% appearing once. The sample consisted of tumor-adjacent breast tissue. The receptors were sampled from a female donor with breast cancer. Some clones in this sample may be carry-over from other donors' samples.

The chain combines TRBV29-1 with TRBJ2-1, with 8 bases lining up with TRBD2. The CDR3 contains 15 residues. Germline V gene lookup returns CDR1 SQVTM and CDR2 ANQGSEA. V lost 6 bases, J lost 4 bases, and 11 bases stayed unmatched. CDR3 amino acids: CSVKTPGTRYNEQFF. As DNA, the CDR3 is TGCAGCGTCAAGACCCCCGGGACTAGATACAATGAGCAGTTCTTC.

This clonotype was seen a few times. The CDR3 sequence: CATSDTGTGRPDTQYF. The DNA of the CDR3 is TGTGCCACCAGTGATACCGGGACAGGGCGGCCAGATACGCAGTATTTT. The V and J genes are TRBV24-1 and TRBJ2-3, with 9 bases matching TRBD1. The J segment lost 4 bases and the V segment lost 3 bases, leaving 7 bases of the junction unmatched. Per the germline V gene, CDR1 is KGHDR and CDR2 is SFDVKD. The CDR3 consists of 16 residues.

This clonotype was detected only a few times. CDR3 region: CASSHTSGETQYF. In nucleotides, the CDR3 is TGTGCCAGCAGTCACACCTCCGGGGAGACCCAGTACTTC. The chain has TRBV12-3 or TRBV12-4 and TRBJ2-5; no clear D. CDR3 length equals 13 residues. The V end was cut by 5 bases, the J end by 5 bases, with 12 bases between.

V is TRBV6-5 and J is TRBJ1-3; the D is unclear. V lost 2 bases and J lost 1, with 6 bases in between. Per germline, CDR1 MNHEY and CDR2 SVGAGI. The CDR3 length is 14 residues. CDR3 nucleotides: TGTGCCAGCAGTTACGGTGGGTCTGGAAACACCATATATTTT. It encodes CASSYGGSGNTIYF.

This rearrangement joins TRBV7-3 to TRBJ2-3; no clear D gene. From germline, CDR1 is SGHTA and CDR2 FQGTGA. Trimming took 1 base from V and 6 from J, leaving 8 bases between them. The CDR3 has 13 residues. The DNA for the CDR3 is TGTGCCAGCAGCTTAAGTAGGCTGGATACGCAGTATTTT. Residues: CASSLSRLDTQYF.

Many counts were recorded for this clonotype. A clone one base away is much larger, so this may be a read error. The chain has TRBV20-1 and TRBJ2-5, with D possibly being TRBD1 (6 bases). Germline V gene data show CDR1 as DFQATT and CDR2 as SNEGSKA (reference sequence). CDR3 length equals 14 residues. The germline V and J ends were trimmed by 0 bases and 7 bases, with 15 bases remaining between them. CDR3 in DNA: TGCAGTGCTAGAGATGGGGGCTACAAAGCGACCCAGTACTTC. This codes for CSARDGGYKATQYF.

The rearrangement joins TRBV27 to TRBJ1-2; D gene ambiguous. Germline CDR1 and CDR2: MNHEY and SMNVEV (reference sequence). V was trimmed by 3 bases and J by 4 bases, leaving 15 bases between them. The CDR3 loop spans 15 amino acids. CDR3 nucleotide sequence: TGTGCCAGCAGTTTCCGAGGGAGCCTGCCCTATGGCTACACCTTC. Encoded protein: CASSFRGSLPYGYTF.

This rearrangement joins TRBV14 to TRBJ1-6; TRBD1 matches 8 bases. Germline values: CDR1 SGHDN, CDR2 FVKESK. There are 17 residues in the CDR3. V shed 5 bases, J shed 8 bases, and the junction held 14 bases outside the gene matches. The CDR3 is CASSSYPGQGAYSPLHF. Written as DNA, the CDR3 is TGTGCCAGCAGCTCCTATCCGGGCCAGGGGGCATATTCACCCCTCCACTTT. Complete variable domain (other parts from reference TRBV14 and TRBJ1-6): EAGVTQFPSHSVIEKGQTVTLRCDPISGHDNLYWYRRVMGKEIKFLLHFVKESKQDESGMPNNRFLAERTGGTYSTLKVQPAELEDSGVYFCASSSYPGQGAYSPLHFGNGTRLTVT.

The J gene is TRBJ2-3, the V gene TRBV5-1; 8 bases agree with TRBD2. Per the germline V gene, CDR1 is SGHRS and CDR2 is YFSETQ. CDR3 length equals 14 residues. V lost 2 bases, J lost 5 bases, and 4 bases stayed unmatched. In DNA form, the CDR3 reads TGCGCCAGCAGCTTAGGGCTAGCGGGAGATACGCAGTATTTT. Protein: CASSLGLAGDTQYF.

This clonotype ranks as large. This chain links TRBV20-1 with TRBJ2-7; TRBD2 matches 10 bases. Germline V gene sequence: CDR1 DFQATT, CDR2 SNEGSKA (reference sequence). V was pared by 2 bases and J by 2 bases, with 9 bases of the junction left unmatched. This CDR3 is built from 16 residues. The CDR3: CSARRFSGRFTYEQYF. Written as DNA, the CDR3 is TGCAGTGCTAGACGATTTAGCGGGAGGTTCACCTACGAGCAGTACTTC.

This clonotype was observed a single time. The rearrangement joins TRBV7-9 to TRBJ1-2; 7 bases line up with TRBD1. The germline gives CDR1 SEHNR, CDR2 FQNEAQ (reference sequence). The CDR3 runs 14 residues. The junction had 11 bases not matched to a gene; V was cut back by 5 bases and J by 8 bases. The CDR3 loop reads CASSPTGVGFGYTF. DNA for the CDR3: TGTGCCAGCAGCCCCACAGGGGTAGGGTTCGGCTACACCTTC.